This T cell receptor (beta chain) was recorded in a study of blood T cell repertoires in COVID-19. At the level of the study: Both acute and convalescent COVID-19 samples were obtained from the United States, Italy and Spain.

V gave up 7 bases and J gave up 4 bases; unmatched junction bases: 5. The CDR3 totals 15 residues. Per germline, CDR1 SNHLY and CDR2 FYNNEI. The authors' processing: Amplification with reference gene primers provided the estimates of nucleated cell counts. The assay was immunoSEQ multiplex PCR, and TCRdb's table has in-frame clones only and misses some. V, J and clone size reflect that table, while D and trimming were determined from the DNA. Altogether 350,000 to 450,000 clones are present, less than 85% being singletons, with the ten largest covering approximately 3.7%. The J gene is TRBJ1-3, the V gene TRBV2, with 12 nucleotides matching TRBD1. Sequenced material: peripheral blood. This receptor was identified in a woman between 18 and 29 years old with acute or convalescent COVID-19. CDR3 sequence reads: CASKRDRGLGNTIYF. CDR3 DNA: TGTGCCAGCAAACGGGACAGGGGGCTCGGAAACACCATATATTTT.